The 29 T cell receptor beta chains reported below all come from one sample, sequenced in a study of identical twins. Each CDR3 protein is one row after TCRdb ran MiXCR on the 5' RACE reads. The table includes about 690,000 distinct CDR3 sequences, roughly 6.2% detected once. Sequenced material: naive T cells sorted from blood. The receptors originated from a young man in good health.

The J gene is TRBJ2-7, the V gene TRBV18, with D possibly being TRBD1 (6 bases). The CDR3 is made up of 15 amino acids. Germline V gene lookup returns CDR1 KGHSH and CDR2 LQKENI. Trimming shortened V by 0 bases and J by 2 bases, and 11 bases separated the two germline ends. The CDR3 coding sequence is TGTGCCAGCTCACCACCCGGACACAGGGCCTACGAGCAGTACTTC. Translation gives CASSPPGHRAYEQYF.

The chain has TRBV4-3 and TRBJ2-7; D not certain. Germline V gene data show CDR1 as LGHNA and CDR2 as YSLEER. Trimming took off 0 bases at V and 1 base at J, with 10 bases between the two ends. The CDR3 loop spans 15 amino acids. The CDR3 coding sequence is TGCGCCAGCAGCCAAGATGGTGGGCGGTCCTACGAGCAGTACTTC. Translating it yields CASSQDGGRSYEQYF.

The chain uses TRBV4-1 and TRBJ1-2; D is possibly TRBD1 (5 bases). The V end lost 3 bases, the J end lost 3 bases, and 14 bases lay between the germline ends. Per the germline V gene, CDR1 is MGHRA and CDR2 is YSYEKL. CDR3 length: 15 residues. CDR3: CASSHPGRRDYGYTF. CDR3 DNA: TGCGCCAGCAGCCACCCGGGACGGAGAGACTATGGCTACACCTTC.

This chain's CDR3 is CASSQDRIRKLEAFF. The CDR3 nucleotides read TGTGCCAGCAGCCAAGACCGCATCCGGAAGTTGGAAGCTTTCTTT. V gene TRBV3-1 combines with J gene TRBJ1-1; D remains unclear. The germline gives CDR1 LGHDT, CDR2 YNNKEL (reference sequence). V was cut by 0 bases and J by 8 bases, with 16 bases left in between. This CDR3 has 15 residues. The full variable domain, completed using reference TRBV3-1 and TRBJ1-1, is DTAVSQTPKYLVTQMGNDKSIKCEQNLGHDTMYWYKQDSKKFLKIMFSYNNKELIINETVPNRFSPKSPDKAHLNLHINSLELGDSAVYFCASSQDRIRKLEAFFGQGTRLTVV.

This clonotype was observed at least ten times. The gene calls are TRBV29-1 and TRBJ2-1; D is unresolved. Trimming cost V 5 bases and J 0 bases, with 11 bases left between them. The CDR3 consists of 14 residues. Germline V gene data show CDR1 as SQVTM and CDR2 as ANQGSEA. The CDR3: CSVSSLGSYNEQFF. The CDR3 DNA reads TGCAGCGTTAGTAGTCTGGGCTCCTACAATGAGCAGTTCTTC.

This clonotype has just a few counts. This chain joins TRBV4-3 and TRBJ1-2; TRBD1 matches at 9 bases. J gave up 6 bases and V 2 bases, and 1 base lay outside the gene matches. The CDR3 runs to 13 residues. The germline gives CDR1 LGHNA, CDR2 YSLEER. The CDR3 reads CASSQRTGDGYTF. Here the CDR3 DNA reads TGCGCCAGCAGCCAAAGGACAGGGGATGGCTACACCTTC.

This clonotype was detected a few times. The chain uses TRBV7-9 and TRBJ1-5, with unresolved D. The CDR3 consists of 13 residues. V gave up 5 bases and J gave up 7 bases, with 12 bases separating them. The germline CDR1 and CDR2 sequences are SEHNR and FQNEAQ (reference sequence). Here the CDR3 DNA reads TGTGCCAGCAGCGAGTCCGGGAACCAGCCCCAGCATTTT. Translation gives CASSESGNQPQHF. The full variable domain, completed using reference TRBV7-9 and TRBJ1-5, is DTGVSQNPRHKITKRGQNVTFRCDPISEHNRLYWYRQTLGQGPEFLTYFQNEAQLEKSRLLSDRFSAERPKGSFSTLEIQRTEQGDSAMYLCASSESGNQPQHFGDGTRLSIL.

This clonotype has at least ten counts. The rearrangement uses TRBV29-1 and TRBJ2-3, with no clear D. Germline V gene data show CDR1 as SQVTM and CDR2 as ANQGSEA. The germline V and J ends were trimmed by 8 bases and 6 bases, with 21 bases remaining between them. The CDR3 is made up of 14 amino acids. This CDR3 reads CSSRHLDLSDTQYF. In DNA, the CDR3 is TGCAGCTCCCGACACCTAGATCTCTCCGATACGCAGTATTTT.

Many counts were recorded for this clonotype. This chain connects TRBV25-1 to TRBJ2-3; a possible D gene is TRBD2 (6 bases). Germline assignment: CDR1 MGHDK and CDR2 SYGVNS. V dropped 3 bases and J dropped 4 bases, with 14 bases sitting between them. The CDR3 runs 15 residues. This CDR3 reads CASSDSGRGSDTQYF. CDR3 DNA: TGTGCCAGCAGTGATTCCGGGAGAGGCTCAGATACGCAGTATTTT.

On this clonotype: Being one base from a much bigger clone, this may be a read error. This sequence joins TRBV4-1 and TRBJ2-7; TRBD1 aligns across 10 bases. J gave up 3 bases and V 3 bases, and 5 bases lay outside the gene matches. CDR3 length: 15 residues. CDR1 and CDR2 (germline): MGHRA, YSYEKL. The CDR3 DNA reads TGCGCCAGCAGCCAGACAGGGGGCGATATCTACGAGCAGTACGTC. Translated, it gives CASSQTGGDIYEQYV.

This clonotype showed up many times. The J gene is TRBJ2-7, the V gene TRBV5-1; 14 bases align to TRBD2. CDR3 length equals 15 residues. Germline-derived CDR1 and CDR2 are SGHRS and YFSETQ. Trimming cost V 4 bases and J 5 bases; bases outside gene matches: 5. The CDR3 bases are TGCGCCAGCAGCCTAGGACTAGCGGGAGGCAACGAGCAGTACTTC. Its protein product is CASSLGLAGGNEQYF.

This clonotype turned up a few times. This rearrangement joins TRBV2 to TRBJ2-1; the match to TRBD2 covers 12 bases. Trimming cost V 8 bases and J 0 bases; bases outside gene matches: 5. Germline V gene lookup returns CDR1 SNHLY and CDR2 FYNNEI. This CDR3 has 16 amino acids. The CDR3 is CASGGLAGSSYNEQFF. The CDR3, as DNA: TGTGCCAGCGGAGGACTAGCGGGGAGCTCCTACAATGAGCAGTTCTTC.

This clonotype was seen repeatedly, ten times or more. V gene TRBV25-1 combines with J gene TRBJ2-3; D is perhaps TRBD1 (5 bases). The ends were cut back, 3 bases at V and 4 bases at J, with 14 bases in the middle. This CDR3 is 15 amino acids long. Germline lookup yields CDR1 MGHDK and CDR2 SYGVNS. CDR3 residues: CASSEVSGMADTQYF. Here the CDR3 DNA reads TGTGCCAGCAGTGAGGTGTCAGGGATGGCAGATACGCAGTATTTT.

This clonotype has ten or more counts. This sequence joins TRBV12-3 or TRBV12-4 and TRBJ1-1; no firm D call. The CDR3 runs to 10 residues. With 8 bases removed from V and 11 bases from J, the gap between germline ends came to 12 bases. Here the CDR3 reads CASGEVEAFF. CDR3 bases: TGTGCCAGCGGTGAAGTTGAGGCTTTCTTT.

This clonotype was counted ten times or more. The rearrangement joins TRBV12-3 or TRBV12-4 to TRBJ2-7; possible D gene TRBD1, 5 bases. Trimming took 4 bases from V and 5 from J, leaving 12 bases between them. The CDR3 consists of 13 residues. The CDR3 loop is CASSSPGMNEQYF. The CDR3 bases are TGTGCCAGCAGTTCCCCAGGGATGAACGAGCAGTACTTC.

V is TRBV27 and J is TRBJ1-5, with TRBD1 identical over 8 bases. Germline V CDR1 and CDR2: MNHEY, SMNVEV (reference sequence). The V gene end was trimmed by 5 bases and the J gene end by 8 bases; junction bases not matched to a gene: 5. This CDR3 has 13 amino acids. The DNA for the CDR3 is TGTGCCAGCAGTACAGGGGGGTATAAGCCCCAGCATTTT. Its translation is CASSTGGYKPQHF.

This clonotype was picked up many times. V gene TRBV5-1 combines with J gene TRBJ2-1; 13 bases are a match to TRBD2. The CDR3 is 15 amino acids. The ends lost 3 bases at V and 5 bases at J; junction bases unmatched: 2. Germline CDR1 and CDR2: SGHRS and YFSETQ. This CDR3 reads CASSSGTSGDNEQFF. CDR3 bases: TGCGCCAGCAGCTCCGGGACTAGCGGGGACAATGAGCAGTTCTTC.

This clonotype was seen only a few times. The V call is TRBV3-1, the J call TRBJ2-1; D uncertain. CDR3 length: 14 amino acids. Between the trimmed V and J ends, which lost 0 bases and 9 bases, there was a span of 12 bases. Germline CDR1 is LGHDT and CDR2 is YNNKEL (reference sequence). This CDR3 reads CASSQEALLSEQFF. The CDR3 DNA follows: TGTGCCAGCAGCCAAGAGGCCCTACTAAGTGAGCAGTTCTTC.

In this sample, this clonotype turned up many times. The J gene is TRBJ1-5, the V gene TRBV6-1; D not certain. Trimming cost V 2 bases and J 1 base, with 9 bases left between them. The CDR3 sequence is 15 residues long. Germline CDR1 and CDR2: MNHNS and SASEGT. The CDR3 bases are TGTGCCAGCAGTGAAAGTGGGGTGAGCAATCAGCCCCAGCATTTT. This encodes CASSESGVSNQPQHF.

In this sample, this clonotype turned up a few times. The rearrangement links TRBV11-3 to TRBJ2-1; D ambiguous. This CDR3 contains 14 residues. V shed 6 bases and J shed 5 bases, with 14 bases lying between them. Germline values: CDR1 SGHNT, CDR2 YENEEA. Here the CDR3 DNA reads TGTGCCAGCAGACCCCGAATGGGTAACAATGAGCAGTTCTTC. Translating gives CASRPRMGNNEQFF. Supplemented by reference TRBV11-3 and TRBJ2-1, the full variable domain reads EAGVVQSPRYKIIEKKQPVAFWCNPISGHNTLYWYLQNLGQGPELLIRYENEEAVDDSQLPKDRFSAERLKGVDSTLKIQPAELGDSAVYLCASRPRMGNNEQFFGPGTRLTVL.

This clonotype was recorded at least ten times. The CDR3 is CASSLGVEGTEAFF. CDR3 bases: TGTGCCAGCAGCTTAGGAGTGGAAGGGACTGAAGCTTTCTTT. The chain employs TRBV7-9 and TRBJ1-1, with no clear D. Germline CDR1 and CDR2: SEHNR and FQNEAQ (reference sequence). The CDR3 totals 14 residues. V lost 1 base to trimming and J lost 5 bases, with 11 bases between them.

This clonotype has a handful of counts. V gene TRBV12-3 or TRBV12-4 combines with J gene TRBJ2-5; the D gene is possibly TRBD1 (5 bases). This CDR3 has 15 amino acids. The germline V and J ends were trimmed by 2 bases and 5 bases, with 15 bases remaining between them. The CDR3 DNA is TGTGCCAGCAGTTTACCAGGGATCGGTTATGAGACCCAGTACTTC. Its protein is CASSLPGIGYETQYF.

This chain joins TRBV18 and TRBJ2-7; perhaps TRBD2 as D (6 bases). V shed 4 bases and J shed 5 bases, with 27 bases lying between them. Germline CDR1 reads KGHSH; CDR2 reads LQKENI. The CDR3 contains 18 residues. CDR3 sequence: CASSQLRASENTNHEQYF. DNA of the CDR3: TGTGCCAGCTCACAACTCCGCGCTAGCGAGAACACGAACCACGAGCAGTACTTC.

This clonotype has more than one count but fewer than ten. The rearrangement joins TRBV12-3 or TRBV12-4 to TRBJ2-2, with D perhaps TRBD2 (5 bases). The V and J ends lost 6 bases and 1 base respectively, with 15 bases between them. This CDR3 is 16 amino acids long. In DNA form, the CDR3 reads TGTGCCAGCAGCTCACTAGTTATTCGGAACACCGGGGAGCTGTTTTTT. Translation: CASSSLVIRNTGELFF.

In this sample, this clonotype turned up many times. The chain uses TRBV28 and TRBJ1-1; perhaps TRBD1 as D (5 bases). The CDR3 is 12 residues long. CDR1 is MDHEN and CDR2 is SYDVKM in the germline V gene. V lost 5 bases and J 9 bases, leaving 13 bases between the germline ends. CDR3 sequence: CASSTQTAQAFF. In nucleotides, the CDR3 is TGTGCCAGCAGTACCCAGACAGCCCAAGCTTTCTTT.

Many counts were recorded for this clonotype. This chain connects TRBV12-3 or TRBV12-4 to TRBJ2-1, with D perhaps TRBD1 or TRBD2 (5 bases each). The CDR3 loop spans 13 amino acids. Trimming stripped 3 bases from V and 5 bases from J, with 8 bases between. CDR3 coding DNA: TGTGCCAGCAGTTTGCGAGGGGACAATGAGCAGTTCTTC. Translated, it gives CASSLRGDNEQFF.

The V and J genes are TRBV30 and TRBJ1-2; possibly TRBD1 for D (5 bases). V gave up 0 bases and J gave up 4 bases, with 9 bases separating them. Germline V gene data show CDR1 as GTSNPN and CDR2 as SVGIG (reference sequence). The CDR3 totals 13 residues. The CDR3 loop is CAWSVGGTYGYTF. The CDR3 region has the DNA TGTGCCTGGAGTGTCGGCGGGACCTATGGCTACACCTTC.

This clonotype was recorded a few times. V usage is TRBV27 and J usage is TRBJ2-3; TRBD2 aligns across 12 bases. Germline V gene data show CDR1 as MNHEY and CDR2 as SMNVEV (reference sequence). The CDR3 consists of 19 residues. V trimming: 5 bases; J trimming: 0 bases; junction bases outside the gene matches: 12. The CDR3 coding sequence is TGTGCCAGCAGTCCAAGGCCGGGACTAGCGGGCACTAGCACAGATACGCAGTATTTT. This sequence encodes CASSPRPGLAGTSTDTQYF.

Remarks on this clonotype: Because the CDR3 is missing its conserved closing phenylalanine or tryptophan, this is likely a read error. The chain carries TRBV27 and TRBJ2-3; D not certain. V was clipped by 3 bases and J by 2 bases, with 9 bases between them. CDR3 length: 14 residues. Germline V gene lookup returns CDR1 MNHEY and CDR2 SMNVEV (reference sequence). CDR3 in DNA: TGTGCCAGCAGTTTGTCAGGACCCACAGATACGCAGTATTAT. It translates to CASSLSGPTDTQYY.